This T cell receptor (beta chain) was retrieved from a study of human T cells and chemical hapten exposure. Background on the study: In the sensitization step, 2% DPC was placed on about 2 cm by about 2 cm of upper inner arm skin.

Deletions cut 4 bases from V and 2 bases from J, with 19 bases between. Germline CDR1 reads SGHRS; CDR2 reads YFSETQ. The CDR3 has 17 amino acids. This clonotype was observed a handful of times. One entry per CDR3 protein results from TCRdb running MiXCR on the RACE reads. The sample holds around 380,000 distinct CDR3 sequences; around 5.5% are singletons and the top ten take around 8%. The time point here: pre-sensitization, week 0. The treatment: therapeutic diphenylcyclopropenone sensitization with weekly scalp DPC. Participating donors were patients with alopecia, aged 18 to 70 years, considered appropriate candidates for DPC. Blood, whole and unfractionated, served as the source for total RNA extraction.

This TCR came from a woman aged 18-29 years with alopecia areata. Some clones in this sample may be carry-over from other donors' samples. This sequence joins TRBV5-1 and TRBJ1-5; D is unresolved. The specimen comprised whole blood, sampled in connection with sensitization to the hapten diphenylcyclopropenone (DPC). CDR3 DNA sequence: TGCGCCAGCAGCCTAGGACCGCATATTAAGGGCAATCAGCCCCAGCATTTT. Translating it yields CASSLGPHIKGNQPQHF.